This record concerns one T cell receptor beta chain sequence. As processed by the authors: Reference gene primer amplification gave nucleated cell count estimates. The repertoire was sequenced with immunoSEQ multiplex PCR; TCRdb's copy has only in-frame clones and lacks some. The D gene and trimming were derived from the DNA, and the V and J assignments and clone size from that table. This table holds around 300,000 clones, roughly 85% found once. This record comes from a study of blood T cell repertoires in COVID-19. Background on the study: Samples of COVID-19 (acute and convalescent) were obtained from the United States, Italy and Spain. PBMCs, B-cell-depleted T cells, or T cells provided the cDNA or gDNA that made up the material.

V lost 5 bases, J lost 6 bases, and 8 bases lay in between. CDR1 and CDR2 from the germline V gene are SEHNR and FQNEAQ (reference sequence). This CDR3 region has 12 residues. The rearrangement uses TRBV7-9 and TRBJ1-5; D is unresolved. Specimen: peripheral blood. This TCR was recovered from a human donor in a cohort sampled during active COVID-19. The CDR3, as DNA: TGTGCCAGCAGCCTATTAAGTCAGCCCCAGCATTTT. This gives the protein CASSLLSQPQHF.